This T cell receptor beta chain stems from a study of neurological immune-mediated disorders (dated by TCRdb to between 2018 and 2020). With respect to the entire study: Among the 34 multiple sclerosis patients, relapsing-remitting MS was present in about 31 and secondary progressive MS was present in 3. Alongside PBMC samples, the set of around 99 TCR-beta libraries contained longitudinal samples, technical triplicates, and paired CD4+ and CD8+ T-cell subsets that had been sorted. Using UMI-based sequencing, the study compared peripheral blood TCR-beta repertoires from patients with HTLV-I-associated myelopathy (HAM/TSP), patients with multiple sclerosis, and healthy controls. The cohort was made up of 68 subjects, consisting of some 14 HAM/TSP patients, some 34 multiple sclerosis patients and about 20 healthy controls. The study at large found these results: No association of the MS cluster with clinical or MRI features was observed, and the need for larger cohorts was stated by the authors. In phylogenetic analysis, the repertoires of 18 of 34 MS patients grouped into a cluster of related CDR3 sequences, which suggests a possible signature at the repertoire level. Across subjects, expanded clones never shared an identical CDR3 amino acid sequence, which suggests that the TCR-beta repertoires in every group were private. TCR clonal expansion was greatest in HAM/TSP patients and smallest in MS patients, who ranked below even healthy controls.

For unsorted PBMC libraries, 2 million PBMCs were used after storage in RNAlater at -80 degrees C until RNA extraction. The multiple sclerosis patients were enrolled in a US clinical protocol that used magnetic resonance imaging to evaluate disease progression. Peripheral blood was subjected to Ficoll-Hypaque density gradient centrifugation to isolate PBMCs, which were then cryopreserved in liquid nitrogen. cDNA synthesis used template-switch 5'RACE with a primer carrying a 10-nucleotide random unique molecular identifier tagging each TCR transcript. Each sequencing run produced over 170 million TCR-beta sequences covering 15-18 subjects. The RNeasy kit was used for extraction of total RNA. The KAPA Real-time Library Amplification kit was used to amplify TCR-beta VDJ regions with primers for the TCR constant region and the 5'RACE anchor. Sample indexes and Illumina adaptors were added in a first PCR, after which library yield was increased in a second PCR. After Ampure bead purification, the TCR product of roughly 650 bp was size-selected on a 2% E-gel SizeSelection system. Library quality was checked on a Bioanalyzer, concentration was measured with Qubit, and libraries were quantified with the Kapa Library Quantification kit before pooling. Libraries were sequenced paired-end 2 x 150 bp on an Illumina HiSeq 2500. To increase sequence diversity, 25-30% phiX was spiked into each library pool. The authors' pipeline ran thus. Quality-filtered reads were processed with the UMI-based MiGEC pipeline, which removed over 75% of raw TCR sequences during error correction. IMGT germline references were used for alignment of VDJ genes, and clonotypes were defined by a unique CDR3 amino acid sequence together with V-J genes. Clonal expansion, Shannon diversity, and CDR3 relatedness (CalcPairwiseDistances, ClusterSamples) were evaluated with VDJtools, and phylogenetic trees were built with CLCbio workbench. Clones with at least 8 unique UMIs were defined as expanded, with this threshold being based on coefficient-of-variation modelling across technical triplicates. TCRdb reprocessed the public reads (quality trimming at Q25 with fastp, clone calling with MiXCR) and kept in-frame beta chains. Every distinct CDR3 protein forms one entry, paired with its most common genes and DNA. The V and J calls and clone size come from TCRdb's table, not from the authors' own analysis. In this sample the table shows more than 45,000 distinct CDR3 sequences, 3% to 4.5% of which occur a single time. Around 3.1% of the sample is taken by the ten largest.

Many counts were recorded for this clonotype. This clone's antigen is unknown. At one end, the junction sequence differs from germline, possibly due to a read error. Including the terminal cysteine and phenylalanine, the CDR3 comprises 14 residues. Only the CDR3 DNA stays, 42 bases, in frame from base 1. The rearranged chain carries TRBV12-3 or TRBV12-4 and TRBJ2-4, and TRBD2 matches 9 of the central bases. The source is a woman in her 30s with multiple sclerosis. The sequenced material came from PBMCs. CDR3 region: CASSLAGTQNIQYF. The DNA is TGTGCCAGCAGTCTAGCGGGAACTCAAAACATTCAGTACTTC.